This is a list of T cell receptor beta chains from one sample in a study of T-cell reconstitution after alpha-beta-depleted transplantation in children. MiXCR, run by TCRdb on the PCR reads, gives a single entry per CDR3 protein. The top ten clones hold nearly 25% of a sample with approximately 130,000 distinct CDR3 sequences, roughly 10% of them seen once. Sample: PBMCs, mostly from graft donor cells, taken 180 days after TCRalphabeta/CD19-depleted stem cell transplant. The receptors originated from a girl under three years old who had a stem cell transplant for combined immunodeficiency, so the T cells may come from the graft donor. Both conserved end residues are part of each CDR3. D genes are given only for firm matches. Part of the rows lack a size; the others show once, few, many or a class for expanded clones.

TRBJ2-3 | few | . | TRBV20-1 | TGCAGTGCTCCGGCAATAGATACGCAGTATTTT | CSAPAIDTQYF
TRBJ2-3 | . | . | TRBV27 | TGTTCCAGCAGTATGACTCCTCCCAGCACAGATACGCAGTATTTT | CSSSMTPPSTDTQYF
TRBJ2-5 | few | . | TRBV29-1 | TGCAGCGCCGGAGGGGATGGGGAGACCCAGTACTTC | CSAGGDGETQYF
TRBJ2-3 | few | TRBD2 | TRBV20-1 | TGCAGTGCTAGGTTGACTAGCGGGAGGAGTCCAGATACGCAGTATTTT | CSARLTSGRSPDTQYF
TRBJ2-7 | once | TRBD1 | TRBV7-8 | TGTGCCAGCAGTTTCGGAAGGACAGGGTTCTACGAGCAGTACTTC | CASSFGRTGFYEQYF
TRBJ2-5 | few | . | TRBV5-5 | TGTGCCAGCAGCCGGGACACAGAGACCCAGTACTTC | CASSRDTETQYF
TRBJ2-7 | few | . | TRBV20-1 | TGCAGTGCTAGAGATAAAGAGAGATACGAGCAGTACTTC | CSARDKERYEQYF
TRBJ2-7 | . | . | TRBV20-1 | TGCAGCGCATCGGTTATGCGGGACGTGGCCTACGAGCAGTACTTC | CSASVMRDVAYEQYF
TRBJ2-7 | . | . | TRBV9 | TGTGCCAGCAGCCGAGGACAGGAGCAGTACTTC | CASSRGQEQYF
TRBJ2-3 | few | . | TRBV19 | TGTGCCAGTAGTATGTGGATGACGGGAGATACGCAGTATTTT | CASSMWMTGDTQYF
TRBJ2-5 | . | . | TRBV25-1 | TGTGCCAGCAGTGAATGGAGGAGCCAAGAGACCCAGTACTTC | CASSEWRSQETQYF
TRBJ1-4 | . | . | TRBV10-3 | TGTGCCATCAGTGGGGACGGATTAAATGAAAAACTGTTTTTT | CAISGDGLNEKLFF
TRBJ2-7 | few | . | TRBV5-1 | TGCGCCAGCAGCTTGGGGGAGCCCTACGAGCAGTACTTC | CASSLGEPYEQYF
TRBJ1-1 | few | TRBD1 | TRBV18 | TGTGCCAGCTCACCTTCGACAGGGGGGAACACTGAAGCTTTCTTT | CASSPSTGGNTEAFF
TRBJ2-7 | . | TRBD1 | TRBV30 | TGTGCCTGGAGCCCACAGGGGATGGTGCAGTACTTC | CAWSPQGMVQYF
TRBJ2-5 | few | . | TRBV29-1 | TGCAGCGTTGAATGGAGAGGCTCAGTAAGGGAGACCCAGTACTTC | CSVEWRGSVRETQYF
TRBJ2-5 | many | . | TRBV5-4 | TGTGCCAGCAGTCATGACATACTAGAGACCCAGTACTTC | CASSHDILETQYF
TRBJ2-5 | few | . | TRBV5-1 | TGCGCCAGGGTAGGGGACCGTCAAGAGACCCAGTACTTC | CARVGDRQETQYF
TRBJ2-2 | many | TRBD2 | TRBV20-1 | TGCAGTGCTAGCCCCGGACTAGCGGGAGTAGGGACCGGGGAGCTGTTTTTT | CSASPGLAGVGTGELFF
TRBJ2-3 | . | TRBD2 | TRBV20-1 | TGCAGTGCTCCACTAGCGGGGGGGCCGAATACGCAGTATTTT | CSAPLAGGPNTQYF
TRBJ2-2 | many | . | TRBV20-1 | TGCAGTGCCAGTCGAGGAACCGGGGAGCTGTTTTTT | CSASRGTGELFF
TRBJ2-7 | . | . | TRBV9 | TGTGCCAGCAGCCCCCGGGACGTCCCCTACGAGCAGTACTTC | CASSPRDVPYEQYF
TRBJ2-1 | many | TRBD2 | TRBV12-3/TRBV12-4 | TGTGCCAGCAGCCCTGGGACTAGCTGGAGCAATGAGCAGTTCTTC | CASSPGTSWSNEQFF
TRBJ2-5 | few | TRBD1 | TRBV15 | TGTGCCACCAGCTTGTACACGGGACAGGGAATGTACTTC | CATSLYTGQGMYF
TRBJ2-2 | few | TRBD1 | TRBV7-9 | TGTGCCAGCAGCTCCCCCCGACAGGGGGGAACCGGGGAGCTGTTTTTT | CASSSPRQGGTGELFF
TRBJ2-1 | many | . | TRBV29-1 | TGCAGCGTTGTGACTGGCACAGGGCATTCCTACAATGAGCAGTTCTTC | CSVVTGTGHSYNEQFF
TRBJ2-3 | many | . | TRBV20-1 | TGCAGTGGCCGGCCGGGGGTCGGCACAGATACGCAGTATTTT | CSGRPGVGTDTQYF
TRBJ2-5 | few | TRBD2 | TRBV7-9 | TGTGCCAGCAGCCAGCGGGAGCGCCAAGAGACCCAGTACTTC | CASSQRERQETQYF
TRBJ2-3 | few | TRBD2 | TRBV5-1 | TGCGCCAGCAGACCCACGGGACTAGTTGGAGATACGCAGTATTTT | CASRPTGLVGDTQYF
TRBJ1-2 | . | . | TRBV10-3 | TGTGCCATCAGTGCAGGGGATCTCTATGGCTACACCTTC | CAISAGDLYGYTF
TRBJ1-1 | many | TRBD1 | TRBV6-1 | TGTGCCAGCAGAATGACAGGGGAGGAAACTGAAGCTTTCTTT | CASRMTGEETEAFF
TRBJ2-3 | . | . | TRBV24-1 | TGTGCCACCAGCCACGGCGGACTCAGGGGAGATACGCAGTATTTT | CATSHGGLRGDTQYF
TRBJ1-6 | few | TRBD1 | TRBV5-1 | TGCGCCAGCAAGGGACAGGGCAATTCACCCCTCCACTTT | CASKGQGNSPLHF
TRBJ1-4 | . | TRBD1 | TRBV7-9 | TGTGCCAGCAGCCGACAGGGGTTCTACGATGAAAAACTGTTTTTT | CASSRQGFYDEKLFF
TRBJ2-1 | . | . | TRBV29-1 | TGCAGCGTTGAACAAGCGCTTCTTTACAATGACCAGTTCTTC | CSVEQALLYNDQFF
TRBJ2-7 | few | . | TRBV3-1 | TGTGCCAGCAGCCCTACAGTCCTCTACGAGCAGTACTTC | CASSPTVLYEQYF
TRBJ2-2 | . | . | TRBV7-3 | TGTGCCAGCAGCTTATACCCAACCGTGGCGGGCAGGGCATTCGGGGAGCTGTTTTTT | CASSLYPTVAGRAFGELFF
TRBJ2-3 | few | . | TRBV18 | TGTGCCAGCGGCGGCCTCACAGATACGCAGTATTTT | CASGGLTDTQYF
TRBJ1-2 | many | . | TRBV25-1 | TGTGCCAGCAGTGATCAGGGTGCAGGGTATGGCTACACCTTC | CASSDQGAGYGYTF
TRBJ2-2 | . | TRBD2 | TRBV11-3 | TGTGCCAGCTCAGTTTCCGTACTAGCGGACACCGGGGAGCTGTTTTTT | CASSVSVLADTGELFF
TRBJ2-1 | . | TRBD2 | TRBV12-3/TRBV12-4 | TGTGCCAGCAGTTTCCCACTAGCGGGAGAATTCTCCTACAATGAGCAGTTCTTC | CASSFPLAGEFSYNEQFF
TRBJ2-7 | many | . | TRBV29-1 | TGCAGCGCCGCAGGACAGCCCGTGGACGAGCAGTACTTC | CSAAGQPVDEQYF
TRBJ2-5 | . | TRBD2 | TRBV3-1 | TGTGCCAGCAGCCAACCGGGACTAGCGCTCCAAGAGACCCAGTACTTC | CASSQPGLALQETQYF
TRBJ2-4 | few | . | TRBV11-1 | TGTGCCAGCAGCTTAGCGGGGAACTACGAAAACATTCAGTACTTC | CASSLAGNYENIQYF
TRBJ2-1 | . | TRBD2 | TRBV5-1 | TGCGCCAGAGTTACTAGCGGGGGGACCCACGGCGGGGACAATGAGCAGTTCTTC | CARVTSGGTHGGDNEQFF
TRBJ1-4 | few | TRBD1 | TRBV20-1 | TGCAGTGCTAGAGGACCACAGGGGGCCCGAAATGAAAAACTGTTTTTT | CSARGPQGARNEKLFF
TRBJ2-6 | many | . | TRBV28 | TGTGCCAGCAGTTTTGGGGTGTCTGGGGCCAACGTCCTGACTTTC | CASSFGVSGANVLTF
TRBJ1-5 | . | . | TRBV10-2 | TGCGCCAGCAGGGGTATTGGCAATCAGCCCCAGCATTTT | CASRGIGNQPQHF
TRBJ2-1 | few | TRBD2 | TRBV29-1 | TGCAGCGTTGACGGGGGGACTTTAAGGGGTGAGCAGTTCTTC | CSVDGGTLRGEQFF
TRBJ2-3 | . | . | TRBV4-2 | TGTGCCAGCAGCCGGAACCGAGGAGGGGTGGGCACAGATACGCAGTATTTT | CASSRNRGGVGTDTQYF
TRBJ1-1 | . | TRBD1 | TRBV4-2 | TGTGCCAGCAGCCAAATGGGACAGGGCAAAGCTACTGAAGCTTTCTTT | CASSQMGQGKATEAFF
TRBJ2-3 | few | . | TRBV5-1 | TGCGCCAGCAGCTTGTCGGCGGGGGCCACAGATACGCAGTATTTT | CASSLSAGATDTQYF
TRBJ1-1 | few | . | TRBV12-3/TRBV12-4 | TGTGCCAGCAGTGCCCCCTTAGGGAGGAACACTGAAGCTTTCTTT | CASSAPLGRNTEAFF
TRBJ2-3 | . | . | TRBV12-3/TRBV12-4 | TGTGCCAGCAGTCTCCCCCCGGGTAGTAGGACAGATACGCAGTATTTT | CASSLPPGSRTDTQYF
TRBJ2-7 | few | . | TRBV7-2 | TGTGCCAGCAGCCCCGCCCTCGGACCATCCTACGAGCAGTACTTC | CASSPALGPSYEQYF
TRBJ2-3 | few | TRBD1 | TRBV28 | TGTGCCAGCAGTTTAAGGACAGGGAGTACAGATACGCAGTATTTT | CASSLRTGSTDTQYF
TRBJ2-3 | many | . | TRBV10-3 | TGTGCCATCAGTGAGTCGAGGAGTACGCAGTATTTT | CAISESRSTQYF
TRBJ2-7 | few | TRBD2 | TRBV18 | TGTGCCAGCTCACCCGGATCCGGGGGGACCTACGAGCAGTACTTC | CASSPGSGGTYEQYF